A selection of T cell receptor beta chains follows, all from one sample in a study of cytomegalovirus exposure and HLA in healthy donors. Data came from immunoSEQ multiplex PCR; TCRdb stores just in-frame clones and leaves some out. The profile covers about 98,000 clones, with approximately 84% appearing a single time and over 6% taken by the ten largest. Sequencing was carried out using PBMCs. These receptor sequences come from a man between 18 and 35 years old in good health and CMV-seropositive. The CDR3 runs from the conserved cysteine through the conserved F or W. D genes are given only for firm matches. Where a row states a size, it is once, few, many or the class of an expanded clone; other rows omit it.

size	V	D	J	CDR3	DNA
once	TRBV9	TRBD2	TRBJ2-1	CASSRKGLAGEYNEQFF	TGTGCCAGCAGCCGAAAAGGACTAGCGGGGGAGTACAATGAGCAGTTCTTC
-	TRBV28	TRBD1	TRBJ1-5	CASSFTDRAGQPQHF	TGTGCCAGCAGTTTTACGGACAGGGCTGGTCAGCCCCAGCATTTT
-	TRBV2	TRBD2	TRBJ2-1	CASTGTSGRGSYNEQFF	TGTGCCAGCACCGGGACTAGCGGGAGGGGCAGCTACAATGAGCAGTTCTTC
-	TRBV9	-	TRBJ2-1	CASSVQDIYNEQFF	TGTGCCAGCAGCGTCCAGGACATTTACAATGAGCAGTTCTTC
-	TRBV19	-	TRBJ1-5	CASSIMAGSGQPQHF	TGTGCCAGTAGTATAATGGCAGGGTCGGGTCAGCCCCAGCATTTT
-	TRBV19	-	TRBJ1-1	CASSSPTGGNTEAFF	TGTGCCAGTAGTTCCCCCACAGGTGGTAACACTGAAGCTTTCTTT
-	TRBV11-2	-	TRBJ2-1	CASSHGYNEQFF	TGTGCCAGCAGCCACGGGTACAATGAGCAGTTCTTC
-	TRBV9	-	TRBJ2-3	CASSVGQQNPLTDTQYF	TGTGCCAGCAGCGTAGGGCAACAGAATCCCCTCACAGATACGCAGTATTTT
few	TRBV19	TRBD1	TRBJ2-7	CASSIGTGSYEQYF	TGTGCCAGTAGTATTGGGACAGGGTCCTACGAGCAGTACTTC
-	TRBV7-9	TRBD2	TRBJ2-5	CASSLGAGREGSETQYF	TGTGCCAGCAGCTTAGGAGCAGGGCGGGAGGGCTCCGAGACCCAGTACTTC
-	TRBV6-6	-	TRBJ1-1	CASSYGQEDTEAFF	TGTGCCAGCAGTTACGGGCAGGAGGACACTGAAGCTTTCTTT
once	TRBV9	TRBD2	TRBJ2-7	CASSEGTNSYEQYF	TGTGCCAGCAGCGAGGGGACTAACTCCTACGAGCAGTACTTC